This passage covers 13 T cell receptor beta chains from one sample sequenced in a study of OX40 agonist ivuxolimab in advanced cancers. Method: immunoSEQ multiplex PCR; TCRdb's copy keeps in-frame clones and lacks some. The sample lists approximately 74,000 clones; almost 85% were seen once. The specimen comprised CD4+ or CD8+ T cells sorted from blood, sampled in a trial of the OX40 agonist ivuxolimab. The receptors shown here come from an adult with an advanced solid tumor such as melanoma, head and neck, liver or kidney cancer.

The sample holds a few counts of this clone. This sequence joins TRBV9 and TRBJ2-1; 10 bases line up with TRBD2. The CDR3 covers 20 residues. The V segment lost 2 bases and the J segment 0 bases; nucleotides outside the gene matches: 14. From germline, CDR1 is SGDLS and CDR2 YYNGEE. The CDR3: CASSVSGPGTSVSSYNEQFF. CDR3 bases: TGTGCCAGCAGCGTTTCGGGACCCGGGACTAGCGTGAGCTCCTACAATGAGCAGTTCTTC.

The chain recombines TRBV2 with TRBJ2-5, with 8 bases identical to TRBD2. The germline gives CDR1 SNHLY, CDR2 FYNNEI. After removal of 6 bases from V and 7 bases from J, the junction contained 19 bases not matched to a gene. The length of the CDR3 is 17 residues. CDR3 region: CASRPFRGGAYIGTQYF. The DNA for the CDR3 is TGTGCCAGCAGGCCCTTCCGGGGGGGAGCGTACATTGGGACCCAGTACTTC. The whole variable domain, filled in from reference TRBV2 and TRBJ2-5, reads EPEVTQTPSHQVTQMGQEVILRCVPISNHLYFYWYRQILGQKVEFLVSFYNNEISEKSEIFDDQFSVERPDGSNFTLKIRSTKLEDSAMYFCASRPFRGGAYIGTQYFGPGTRLLVL.

The chain couples TRBV27 to TRBJ1-2; possibly TRBD1 for D (6 bases). V dropped 1 base and J dropped 2 bases, with 20 bases sitting between them. The CDR3 runs to 18 residues. Germline assignment: CDR1 MNHEY and CDR2 SMNVEV (reference sequence). The CDR3: CASSLYPTGPAVNYGYTF. CDR3 DNA: TGTGCCAGCAGTTTATACCCGACAGGCCCCGCAGTGAACTATGGCTACACCTTC.

The genes are TRBV19 and TRBJ1-1; TRBD1 is a possible D gene (5 bases). The CDR3 runs 18 residues. V shed 4 bases and J shed 1 base, with 22 bases lying between them. Germline V CDR1 and CDR2: LNHDA, SQIVND (reference sequence). The CDR3 DNA reads as TGTGCCAGTAGTAGCCGGGACGGTGGAAGACTGAGGAACACTGAAGCTTTCTTT. It encodes CASSSRDGGRLRNTEAFF. The full variable domain, its missing parts supplied by reference TRBV19 and TRBJ1-1, is DGGITQSPKYLFRKEGQNVTLSCEQNLNHDAMYWYRQDPGQGLRLIYYSQIVNDFQKGDIAEGYSVSREKKESFPLTVTSAQKNPTAFYLCASSSRDGGRLRNTEAFFGQGTRLTVV.

The genes are TRBV5-1 and TRBJ1-1; D not certain. Germline CDR1 SGHRS, CDR2 YFSETQ. CDR3 size: 15 residues. V shed 0 bases and J shed 1 base, with 10 bases lying between them. The chain's CDR3 is CASSLAGGENTEAFF. CDR3 sequence (DNA): TGCGCCAGCAGCTTGGCTGGTGGCGAGAACACTGAAGCTTTCTTT.

The chain is built from TRBV18 and TRBJ2-5; no firm D call. This CDR3 is built from 11 residues. Germline V CDR1 and CDR2: KGHSH, LQKENI. V shed 3 bases and J shed 5 bases, with 4 bases lying between them. DNA for the CDR3: TGTGCCAGCTCACCGGGCGAGACCCAGTACTTC. Its translation is CASSPGETQYF.

The rearrangement uses TRBV18 and TRBJ1-6; 8 bases line up with TRBD1. V lost 5 bases to trimming and J lost 7 bases; unmatched junction nucleotides: 4. Germline V lookup: CDR1 KGHSH, CDR2 LQKENI. The CDR3 runs to 14 residues. CDR3 sequence (DNA): TGTGCCAGCTCAAAGGACAGGGAGAATTCACCCCTCCACTTT. This gives the protein CASSKDRENSPLHF.

The genes are TRBV4-3 and TRBJ1-1; 8 bases agree with TRBD1. The CDR3 spans 16 residues. Germline loops: CDR1 LGHNA, CDR2 YSLEER. Trimming removed 1 base from V and 0 bases from J; junction bases left unmatched: 4. The CDR3 is CASSQGHRGMNTEAFF. Written as DNA, the CDR3 is TGCGCCAGCAGCCAAGGGCACAGGGGGATGAACACTGAAGCTTTCTTT.

This sequence joins TRBV21-1 and TRBJ2-1; the D call in the table, TRBD2, was not verified against the DNA. TRBV21-1 is flagged as a pseudogene. The CDR3 has 18 amino acids. The CDR3 loop reads CASSKRTLAGGTEGEQFF. CDR3 bases: TGTGCCAGCAGCAAAAGGACGCTAGCGGGAGGAACTGAGGGTGAGCAGTTCTTC.

The chain employs TRBV28 and TRBJ2-2, with D perhaps assigned TRBD1 or TRBD2 (6 bases each). Trimming stripped 1 base from V and 1 base from J, with 19 bases between. The germline V gene encodes CDR1 MDHEN and CDR2 SYDVKM. The CDR3 spans 19 residues. The CDR3 loop is CASSLFEGVGLMNTGELFF. The CDR3 DNA sequence: TGTGCCAGCAGTTTATTCGAGGGGGTGGGACTGATGAACACCGGGGAGCTGTTTTTT.

The genes are TRBV5-4 and TRBJ2-5; 12 nucleotides align to TRBD2. This CDR3 is 16 amino acids long. CDR1 and CDR2 (germline): SGHNT, YYREEE (reference sequence). The V gene end was trimmed by 4 bases and the J gene end by 5 bases; junction bases not matched to a gene: 9. The CDR3, as DNA: TGTGCCAGCAGCGGAAGGACTAGCGGGGTGGCGGAGACCCAGTACTTC. It codes for CASSGRTSGVAETQYF.

J is TRBJ1-1 and V is TRBV2; possible D gene TRBD1, 5 bases. Trimming cost V 10 bases and J 0 bases, with 9 bases left between them. Germline loops: CDR1 SNHLY, CDR2 FYNNEI. CDR3 size: 12 residues. The CDR3 loop is CATQGMNTEAFF. The CDR3 nucleotides read TGTGCCACCCAGGGAATGAACACTGAAGCTTTCTTT.

The chain employs TRBV28 and TRBJ1-2; 7 bases match TRBD1. This CDR3 is built from 14 residues. Germline trimming cut 6 bases from V and 7 bases from J; bases unmatched to any gene: 11. From germline, CDR1 is MDHEN and CDR2 SYDVKM. CDR3: CASSDRALSGGYTF. CDR3 in DNA: TGTGCCAGCAGCGACAGGGCGCTTTCTGGTGGCTACACCTTC.